The subject of this entry is one TCR beta chain. Antigen unknown. This entry comes from a study of blood T cells in healthy people across ages. The germline V and J ends were trimmed by 3 bases and 7 bases, with 13 bases remaining between them. Germline V gene sequence: CDR1 SGHTA, CDR2 FQGTGA. The CDR3 covers 14 residues. Together with a sample-barcoded 5' primer, a J-beta primer mix was included in a second PCR lasting roughly 6 to 12 cycles. A single record per CDR3 protein comes from TCRdb applying MiXCR to the 5' RACE reads. The sample has about 1.6 million distinct CDR3 sequences, 34% seen once. Study-level results: The recorded TCR beta diversity per million T cells decreased in a roughly linear manner with age.

Sequencing was carried out using blood. The chain has TRBV7-3 and TRBJ2-1; D uncertain. This receptor was identified in a woman younger than 45 in good health. The CDR3 region is CASSFGYRTNEQFF. The CDR3, as DNA: TGTGCCAGCAGCTTCGGGTACAGAACAAATGAGCAGTTCTTC.